These 22 T cell receptor beta chains share one sample of origin, sequenced in a study of cytomegalovirus exposure and HLA in healthy donors. 13 Jbeta primers and 60 Vbeta primers were used for the PCR. TCRdb keeps only in-frame clones here, not all; method: immunoSEQ multiplex PCR. In the table there are 100,000 to 150,000 clones, about 73% of which are singletons. Sequencing was done on a sample of PBMCs. Source of these receptors: a human donor in good health.

Remarks on this clone: This same CDR3 is encoded by further DNA sequences in the sample. The chain employs TRBV7-8 and TRBJ1-1; D is unclear. CDR3 size: 16 residues. Germline V lookup: CDR1 SGHVS, CDR2 FQNEAQ. Between the trimmed V and J ends, which lost 5 bases and 4 bases, there was a span of 20 bases. The CDR3 DNA reads as TGTGCCAGCAGCCCCGGGGAGTACGCCGAGGGCACTGAAGCTTTCTTT. It is translated as CASSPGEYAEGTEAFF.

V usage is TRBV7-3 and J usage is TRBJ2-1; 13 bases fit TRBD2. The CDR3 sequence is 16 residues long. The germline gives CDR1 SGHTA, CDR2 FQGTGA. Unmatched junction bases numbered 4, after V lost 3 bases and J lost 5 bases. The CDR3 is CASSLLGTSGNNEQFF. CDR3 DNA sequence: TGTGCCAGCAGCTTGTTAGGGACTAGCGGGAACAATGAGCAGTTCTTC.

The V gene is TRBV7-3, the J gene TRBJ2-1; D is unclear. V lost 1 base and J lost 9, with 16 bases in between. CDR1 and CDR2 (germline): SGHTA, FQGTGA. This CDR3 is built from 15 residues. CDR3: CASSLSGASEAEQFF. The DNA of the CDR3 is TGTGCCAGCAGCTTAAGTGGCGCCTCCGAGGCTGAGCAGTTCTTC.

The V gene is TRBV7-6, the J gene TRBJ2-1, with D tentatively TRBD2 (5 bases). Trimming left V 2 bases short and J 6 bases short, with 11 bases between. Germline V gene sequence: CDR1 SGHVS, CDR2 FNYEAQ. The CDR3 is 14 amino acids. In nucleotides, the CDR3 is TGTGCCAGCAGCTTACTAGCAGGTCCCAATGAGCAGTTCTTC. Protein product: CASSLLAGPNEQFF.

The chain uses TRBV7-2 and TRBJ2-7, with D tentatively TRBD2 (5 bases). CDR3 length: 16 amino acids. V lost 6 bases and J 2 bases, leaving 20 bases between the germline ends. Per germline, CDR1 SGHTA and CDR2 FQGNSA. The CDR3 DNA follows: TGTGCCAGCAGGCTGCCCCGAGCGGATGATGCCTACGAGCAGTACTTC. Its protein product is CASRLPRADDAYEQYF.

J is TRBJ2-7 and V is TRBV7-8; 11 nucleotides line up with TRBD1. The CDR3 is 17 residues long. The V segment lost 3 bases and the J segment 4 bases; nucleotides outside the gene matches: 11. CDR1 and CDR2 from the germline V gene are SGHVS and FQNEAQ. The CDR3 DNA sequence: TGTGCCAGCAGCTTGAGGACAGGGGGCGCGGTGGGTTACGAGCAGTACTTC. It specifies CASSLRTGGAVGYEQYF.

The genes are TRBV7-9 and TRBJ1-2; tentatively, D is TRBD1 (5 bases). With 5 bases removed from V and 7 bases from J, the gap between germline ends came to 17 bases. The CDR3 consists of 14 residues. Germline V gene sequence: CDR1 SEHNR, CDR2 FQNEAQ (reference sequence). CDR3 residues: CASSAGGAAIGYTF. CDR3 nucleotide sequence: TGTGCCAGCAGCGCGGGCGGGGCGGCGATTGGCTACACCTTC.

This clone was found once. The rearrangement joins TRBV30 to TRBJ1-2; possible D gene TRBD1, 5 bases. This CDR3 region has 14 residues. Trimming shortened V by 0 bases and J by 6 bases, and 14 bases separated the two germline ends. From germline, CDR1 is GTSNPN and CDR2 SVGIG (reference sequence). Written as DNA, the CDR3 is TGTGCCTGGAGTGTACCAACAGGCCTCAATGGCTACACCTTC. Amino acids: CAWSVPTGLNGYTF.

The chain has TRBV13 and TRBJ2-4; a weak D match, TRBD1 (6 bases). Germline V gene data show CDR1 as PRHDT and CDR2 as FYEKMQ (reference sequence). V lost 3 bases and J 3 bases, leaving 15 bases between the germline ends. The CDR3 covers 16 residues. The CDR3 region has the DNA TGTGCCAGCAGCTTGAGGCAGGGGTTCGGCAAAAACATTCAGTACTTC. Translation: CASSLRQGFGKNIQYF.

The rearrangement joins TRBV27 to TRBJ1-5; TRBD1 agrees at 9 bases. This CDR3 spans 15 amino acids. V gave up 6 bases and J gave up 1 base; unmatched junction bases: 4. Germline assignment: CDR1 MNHEY and CDR2 SMNVEV (reference sequence). Written as DNA, the CDR3 is TGTGCCAGCAGACCGGGACAGGGAAGCAATCAGCCCCAGCATTTT. Amino acids: CASRPGQGSNQPQHF.

The chain couples TRBV27 to TRBJ2-1; 9 nucleotides align to TRBD2. Unmatched junction bases numbered 7, after V lost 6 bases and J lost 7 bases. This CDR3 is 14 amino acids long. The V gene's germline CDR1 is MNHEY and CDR2 SMNVEV (reference sequence). CDR3 sequence reads: CASRIAGVLNEQFF. DNA for the CDR3: TGTGCCAGCAGAATAGCGGGAGTTTTAAATGAGCAGTTCTTC.

The chain combines TRBV28 with TRBJ2-5; TRBD2 matches at 10 bases. J gave up 2 bases and V 7 bases, and 22 bases lay outside the gene matches. The CDR3 runs 20 residues. The germline gives CDR1 MDHEN, CDR2 SYDVKM. CDR3 sequence: CASNPGVGAGGPGPQETQYF. CDR3 coding DNA: TGTGCCAGCAATCCCGGGGTCGGAGCGGGAGGGCCGGGCCCGCAAGAGACCCAGTACTTC.

The chain couples TRBV7-9 to TRBJ2-7; D is possibly TRBD2 (5 bases). Trimming cost V 0 bases and J 7 bases, with 10 bases left between them. The CDR3 spans 13 residues. Germline CDR1 reads SEHNR; CDR2 reads FQNEAQ (reference sequence). This chain's CDR3 is CASSLAPPGEQYF. The CDR3 DNA follows: TGTGCCAGCAGCTTAGCTCCCCCGGGAGAGCAGTACTTC.

The gene calls are TRBV19 and TRBJ2-2; 9 bases are shared with TRBD1. Trimming took 3 bases from V and 4 from J; bases not matched to a gene: 6. The CDR3 contains 16 residues. CDR1 LNHDA and CDR2 SQIVND come from the germline V gene (reference sequence). CDR3 loop: CASSILQGAGTGELFF. CDR3 sequence (DNA): TGTGCCAGTAGTATTCTACAGGGGGCCGGCACCGGGGAGCTGTTTTTT.

Turning to this clone: This CDR3 is also generated by other DNA sequences in the sample. This chain uses TRBV5-6 with TRBJ1-3; D is uncertain. This CDR3 spans 13 amino acids. Germline CDR1 and CDR2: SGHDT and YYEEEE. The V gene lost 0 bases and the J gene lost 4 bases, with 5 bases spanning the gap. CDR3: CASSLAGGNTIYF. The CDR3 DNA reads TGTGCCAGCAGCTTGGCAGGAGGAAACACCATATATTTT.

The V call is TRBV11-2, the J call TRBJ2-2; D possibly corresponds to TRBD1 (5 bases). This CDR3 comprises 14 residues. V shed 4 bases and J shed 6 bases, with 12 bases lying between them. Germline CDR1 is SGHAT and CDR2 is FQNNGV. The CDR3 is CASSSDLRAGELFF. CDR3 coding DNA: TGTGCCAGCAGCTCCGATCTCAGGGCCGGGGAGCTGTTTTTT.

The rearrangement uses TRBV4-3 and TRBJ2-5, with 8 bases lining up with TRBD1. The last part of the DNA fits TRBJ2-7 better; the J call may be wrong. Germline V lookup: CDR1 LGHNA, CDR2 YSLEER. The length of the CDR3 is 14 residues. The CDR3, as DNA: TGCGCCAGCAGCCGAGGGACAGGATCCTACGAGCAGTACTTC. Protein sequence: CASSRGTGSYEQYF.

On this clone itself: Other DNA sequences in the sample encode the same CDR3. This sequence joins TRBV30 and TRBJ2-3, with D perhaps matching TRBD2 (5 bases). The germline V gene encodes CDR1 GTSNPN and CDR2 SVGIG (reference sequence). The CDR3 spans 13 residues. V lost 3 bases, J lost 4 bases, and 11 bases lay in between. CDR3 nucleotide sequence: TGTGCCTGGAGAAGAGGGTTGGCAGATACGCAGTATTTT. This gives the protein CAWRRGLADTQYF.

The chain uses TRBV11-3 and TRBJ1-1; 7 bases are a match to TRBD1. Losses at the gene ends were 1 base for V and 2 bases for J; bases not matched to a gene: 4. This CDR3 comprises 15 residues. Germline CDR1 and CDR2: SGHNT and YENEEA. CDR3 sequence: CASSLGGQANTEAFF. The DNA of the CDR3 is TGTGCCAGCAGCTTAGGAGGACAGGCTAACACTGAAGCTTTCTTT.

About this clone: An end of the junction differs from the germline gene, which may be a read error. The chain is built from TRBV7-9 and TRBJ2-7; no reliable D call. There are 18 residues in the CDR3. CDR1 and CDR2 from the germline V gene are SEHNR and FQNEAQ (reference sequence). The CDR3 spells CSSSLSVVSFPFNYEQYF. DNA of the CDR3: TGTTCCAGCAGCTTAAGCGTTGTGTCCTTCCCCTTCAACTACGAGCAGTACTTC.

The rearrangement uses TRBV27 and TRBJ2-5, with 9 bases identical to TRBD2. With the DNA end fitting TRBJ2-7 better, the J assignment may be wrong. Germline V gene sequence: CDR1 MNHEY, CDR2 SMNVEV (reference sequence). CDR3 length: 19 residues. The CDR3 region has the DNA TGTGCCAGCAGTCCCCGCGCCCAGTATGGAGCGGGAGGACATTACGAGCAGTACTTC. Encoded protein: CASSPRAQYGAGGHYEQYF.

Written as DNA, the CDR3 is TGTGCCAGTAGCGGGGTGGGGGGGCGAACAGATACGCAGTATTTT. As protein: CASSGVGGRTDTQYF. The rearrangement links TRBV19 to TRBJ2-3; D is perhaps TRBD2 (7 bases). The CDR3 sequence is 15 residues long. Trimming stripped 6 bases from V and 3 bases from J, with 16 bases between. Looked up from germline, CDR1 is LNHDA and CDR2 is SQIVND (reference sequence). Using reference TRBV19 and TRBJ2-3 for the parts outside the CDR3, the full variable domain is DGGITQSPKYLFRKEGQNVTLSCEQNLNHDAMYWYRQDPGQGLRLIYYSQIVNDFQKGDIAEGYSVSREKKESFPLTVTSAQKNPTAFYLCASSGVGGRTDTQYFGPGTRLTVL.